This TCR beta chain was recovered during a study of T cell responses to AZD1222 COVID-19 vaccine. Study-wide findings and caveats: With two AZD1222 doses given, Spike-specific TCR breadth and depth both rose. There were vaccine-associated CD4 TCRs across spike, dominant at 160-218 and 743-854. Among the donors, most were white British and more were female, and clonal diversity was possibly underestimated.

With regard to this clone: The antigen is undetermined.

Data came from immunoSEQ multiplex PCR; TCRdb stores just in-frame clones and leaves some out. Of fewer than 120,000 clones listed, 85% to 90% are singletons. Per germline, CDR1 LNHDA and CDR2 SQIVND (reference sequence). V was clipped by 3 bases and J by 7 bases, with 13 bases between them. The CDR3 extends over 14 amino acids. The sequence derives from an adult who received the AZD1222 COVID-19 vaccine. This sample comprised peripheral blood, obtained 28 days after the second AZD1222 dose. This rearrangement joins TRBV19 to TRBJ1-5, with unresolved D. CDR3 sequence (DNA): TGTGCCAGTAGTATTTGGGAAGGGAGGCAGCCCCAGCATTTT. It is translated as CASSIWEGRQPQHF.